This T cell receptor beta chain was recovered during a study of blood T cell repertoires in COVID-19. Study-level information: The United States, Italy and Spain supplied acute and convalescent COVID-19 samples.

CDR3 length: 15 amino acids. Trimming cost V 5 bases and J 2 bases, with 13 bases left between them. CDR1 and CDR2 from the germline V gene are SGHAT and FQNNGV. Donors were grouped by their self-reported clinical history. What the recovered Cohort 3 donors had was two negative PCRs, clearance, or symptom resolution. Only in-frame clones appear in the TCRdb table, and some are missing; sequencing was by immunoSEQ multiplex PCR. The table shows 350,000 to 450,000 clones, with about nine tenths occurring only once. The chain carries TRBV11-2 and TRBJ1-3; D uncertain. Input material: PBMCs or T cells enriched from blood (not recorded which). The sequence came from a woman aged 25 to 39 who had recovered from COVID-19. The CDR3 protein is CASSKISGTGNTIYF. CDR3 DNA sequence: TGTGCCAGCAGCAAGATTTCGGGGACTGGAAACACCATATATTTT. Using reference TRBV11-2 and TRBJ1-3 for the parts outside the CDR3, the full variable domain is EAGVAQSPRYKIIEKRQSVAFWCNPISGHATLYWYQQILGQGPKLLIQFQNNGVVDDSQLPKDRFSAERLKGVDSTLKIQPAKLEDSAVYLCASSKISGTGNTIYFGEGSWLTVV.